This record concerns one TCR beta chain sequence. The data were obtained in a study of T cell responses to AZD1222 COVID-19 vaccine. J lost 3 bases, V lost 6 bases, and 5 bases had no gene match. Germline assignment: CDR1 SNHLY and CDR2 FYNNEI. This CDR3 has 13 amino acids. Using immunoSEQ multiplex PCR, the repertoire was profiled, and TCRdb retains in-frame clones only, with some absent. Here the sample spans more than 110,000 clones, 92% being singletons. V and J are TRBV2 and TRBJ2-7; 7 bases fit TRBD1. The sequence derives from an adult in good health. Specimen: peripheral blood, collected on day 0 of AZD1222 vaccination. The CDR3 reads CASRGQVNYEQYF. The CDR3 coding sequence is TGTGCCAGCAGAGGACAGGTTAACTACGAGCAGTACTTC.